This passage covers 10 T cell receptor beta chains from one sample sequenced in a study of T cell responses to AZD1222 COVID-19 vaccine. Repertoires were generated with immunoSEQ multiplex PCR, while TCRdb's copy carries only in-frame clones and drops some. This table holds about 180,000 clones, about 93% found once. Material: peripheral blood, obtained 28 days after the second AZD1222 dose. The receptors were sampled from an adult who received the AZD1222 COVID-19 vaccine.

The chain employs TRBV24-1 and TRBJ1-6, with no clear D. Looked up from germline, CDR1 is KGHDR and CDR2 is SFDVKD. V dropped 3 bases and J dropped 10 bases, with 15 bases sitting between them. The length of the CDR3 is 15 residues. Here the CDR3 reads CATSDIRYRRSPLHF. The DNA of the CDR3 is TGTGCCACCAGTGATATCCGGTACAGAAGGTCACCCCTCCACTTT.

This clone was counted many times. This chain uses TRBV6-4 with TRBJ2-2; D may correspond to TRBD1 or TRBD2 (5 bases each). From germline, CDR1 is MRHNA and CDR2 SNTAGT. V dropped 5 bases and J dropped 3 bases, with 13 bases sitting between them. This CDR3 comprises 15 residues. CDR3 DNA: TGTGCCAGCAGTCCTGGGACCCGGGACACCGGGGAGCTGTTTTTT. Encoded protein: CASSPGTRDTGELFF.

The chain joins TRBV25-1 to TRBJ2-7, with 9 bases matching TRBD2. The ends lost 3 bases at V and 3 bases at J; junction bases unmatched: 6. Per germline, CDR1 MGHDK and CDR2 SYGVNS. The length of the CDR3 is 15 residues. CDR3 loop: CASSDAGTSFYEQYF. DNA for the CDR3: TGTGCCAGCAGTGATGCGGGGACTAGCTTCTACGAGCAGTACTTC.

Details on this clone: Other DNA sequences from this sample encode an identical CDR3 as well. The CDR3 reads CASSYSRGRTEAFF. Written as DNA, the CDR3 is TGTGCCAGCAGTTACTCCCGGGGGAGGACTGAAGCTTTCTTT. This chain uses TRBV6-5 with TRBJ1-1; D is possibly TRBD1 (5 bases). CDR3 size: 14 residues. The V gene's germline CDR1 is MNHEY and CDR2 SVGAGI. V was pared by 0 bases and J by 5 bases, with 10 bases between.

The CDR3 DNA sequence: TGTGCCTGGAGTGAGCACTTTAATTCACCCCTCCACTTT. It codes for CAWSEHFNSPLHF. This chain connects TRBV30 to TRBJ1-6, with D uncertain. Germline assignment: CDR1 GTSNPN and CDR2 SVGIG (reference sequence). The V end lost 1 base, the J end lost 6 bases, and 7 bases lay between the germline ends. The CDR3 has 13 amino acids.

This chain links TRBV4-1 with TRBJ1-4; D unclear. The V gene lost 3 bases and the J gene lost 5 bases, with 31 bases spanning the gap. The CDR3 covers 21 residues. CDR1 MGHRA and CDR2 YSYEKL come from the germline V gene. The CDR3 DNA reads TGCGCCAGCAGCCATCCAGAGTACGTGGGGAGCGCCTCACTGGGGAATGAAAAACTGTTTTTT. As protein: CASSHPEYVGSASLGNEKLFF.

J is TRBJ2-5 and V is TRBV2; 8 bases agree with TRBD2. Looked up from germline, CDR1 is SNHLY and CDR2 is FYNNEI. V shed 7 bases and J 7 bases; nucleotides not matched to a gene: 5. The CDR3 covers 12 residues. As DNA, the CDR3 is TGTGCCAGCACCGGGGGGGACGGGACCCAGTACTTC. Protein sequence: CASTGGDGTQYF.

This sequence joins TRBV2 and TRBJ1-1; perhaps TRBD1 as D (5 bases). The CDR3 is 13 amino acids. Trimming pared 9 bases from V and 1 base from J, leaving 12 bases between. CDR1 SNHLY and CDR2 FYNNEI come from the germline V gene. The DNA of the CDR3 is TGTGCCAGTGCACAGGAAAGGAACACTGAAGCTTTCTTT. As protein: CASAQERNTEAFF. The variable domain in full, with the rest retrieved from reference TRBV2 and TRBJ1-1, is EPEVTQTPSHQVTQMGQEVILRCVPISNHLYFYWYRQILGQKVEFLVSFYNNEISEKSEIFDDQFSVERPDGSNFTLKIRSTKLEDSAMYFCASAQERNTEAFFGQGTRLTVV.

J is TRBJ1-6 and V is TRBV5-5, with a possible D match to TRBD1 (5 bases). This CDR3 contains 17 residues. V shed 0 bases and J shed 0 bases, with 10 bases lying between them. CDR1 is SGHKS, CDR2 YYEKEE, per germline (reference sequence). The CDR3 loop reads CASSLAGPFSYNSPLHF. The CDR3 DNA follows: TGTGCCAGCAGCTTGGCGGGACCATTCTCCTATAATTCACCCCTCCACTTT.

The chain uses TRBV7-2 and TRBJ2-7; D may match TRBD1 or TRBD2 (6 bases each). V shed 3 bases and J shed 5 bases, with 11 bases lying between them. Per the germline V gene, CDR1 is SGHTA and CDR2 is FQGNSA. The CDR3 totals 13 residues. The CDR3 is CASSLTGAHEQYF. CDR3 nucleotide sequence: TGTGCCAGCAGCTTGACGGGGGCCCACGAGCAGTACTTC. Complete variable domain (other parts from reference TRBV7-2 and TRBJ2-7): GAGVSQSPSNKVTEKGKDVELRCDPISGHTALYWYRQSLGQGLEFLIYFQGNSAPDKSGLPSDRFSAERTGGSVSTLTIQRTQQEDSAVYLCASSLTGAHEQYFGPGTRLTVT.